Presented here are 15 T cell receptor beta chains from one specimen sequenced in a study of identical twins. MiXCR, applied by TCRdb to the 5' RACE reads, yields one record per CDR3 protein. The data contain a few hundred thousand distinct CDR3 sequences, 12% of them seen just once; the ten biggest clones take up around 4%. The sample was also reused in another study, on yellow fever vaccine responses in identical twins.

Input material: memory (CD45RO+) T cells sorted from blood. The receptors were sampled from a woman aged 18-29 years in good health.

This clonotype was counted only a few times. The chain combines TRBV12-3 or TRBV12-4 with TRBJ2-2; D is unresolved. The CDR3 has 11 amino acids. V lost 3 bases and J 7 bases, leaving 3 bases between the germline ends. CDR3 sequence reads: CASSFNGELFF. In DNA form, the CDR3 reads TGTGCCAGCAGTTTTAACGGGGAGCTGTTTTTT.

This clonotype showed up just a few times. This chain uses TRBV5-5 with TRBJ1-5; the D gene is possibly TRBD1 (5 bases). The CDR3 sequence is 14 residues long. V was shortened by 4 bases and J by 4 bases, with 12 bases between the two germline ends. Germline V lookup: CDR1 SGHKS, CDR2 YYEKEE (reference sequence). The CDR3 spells CASSPQTDNQPQHF. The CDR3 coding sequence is TGTGCCAGCAGCCCCCAGACAGATAATCAGCCCCAGCATTTT. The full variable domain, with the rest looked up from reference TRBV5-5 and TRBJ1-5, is DAGVTQSPTHLIKTRGQQVTLRCSPISGHKSVSWYQQVLGQGPQFIFQYYEKEERGRGNFPDRFSARQFPNYSSELNVNALLLGDSALYLCASSPQTDNQPQHFGDGTRLSIL.

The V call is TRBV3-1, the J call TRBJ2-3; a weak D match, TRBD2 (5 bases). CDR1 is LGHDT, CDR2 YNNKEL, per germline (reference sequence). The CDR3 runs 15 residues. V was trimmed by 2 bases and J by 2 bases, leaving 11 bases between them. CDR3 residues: CASSQLGSNTDTQYF. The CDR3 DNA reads TGTGCCAGCAGCCAATTAGGGAGTAACACAGATACGCAGTATTTT.

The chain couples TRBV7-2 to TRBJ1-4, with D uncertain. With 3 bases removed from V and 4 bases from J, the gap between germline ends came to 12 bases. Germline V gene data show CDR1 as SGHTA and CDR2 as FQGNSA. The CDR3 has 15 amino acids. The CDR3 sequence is CASSFRGLSNEKLFF. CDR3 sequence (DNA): TGTGCCAGCAGCTTTCGAGGACTAAGTAATGAAAAACTGTTTTTT.

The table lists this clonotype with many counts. CDR3 amino acids: CASSQDASYTGELFF. CDR3 bases: TGTGCCAGCAGCCAAGATGCCTCGTACACCGGGGAGCTGTTTTTT. The V and J genes are TRBV4-2 and TRBJ2-2; D is unresolved. CDR1 is LGHNA, CDR2 YNFKEQ, per germline. The V and J ends lost 0 bases and 3 bases respectively, with 8 bases between them. This CDR3 is 15 amino acids long.

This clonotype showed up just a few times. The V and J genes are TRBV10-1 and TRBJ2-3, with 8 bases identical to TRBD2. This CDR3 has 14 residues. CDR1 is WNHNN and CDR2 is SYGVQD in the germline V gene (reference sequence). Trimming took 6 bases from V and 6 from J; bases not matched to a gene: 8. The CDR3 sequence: CASSPSGSSDTQYF. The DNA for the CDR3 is TGCGCCAGCAGCCCAAGCGGGAGTTCCGATACGCAGTATTTT.

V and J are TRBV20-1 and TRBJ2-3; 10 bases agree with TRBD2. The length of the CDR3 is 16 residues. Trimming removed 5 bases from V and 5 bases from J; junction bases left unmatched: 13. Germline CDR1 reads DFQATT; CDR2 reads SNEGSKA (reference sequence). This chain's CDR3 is CSAARGLAGAIDTQYF. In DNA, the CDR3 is TGCAGTGCTGCCCGGGGGCTAGCGGGAGCTATAGATACGCAGTATTTT.

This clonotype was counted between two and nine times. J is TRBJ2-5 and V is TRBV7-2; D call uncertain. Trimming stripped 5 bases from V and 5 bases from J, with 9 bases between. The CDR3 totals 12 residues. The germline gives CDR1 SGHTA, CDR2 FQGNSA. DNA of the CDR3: TGTGCCAGCAGCGCTCCGCAGGAGACCCAGTACTTC. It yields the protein CASSAPQETQYF.

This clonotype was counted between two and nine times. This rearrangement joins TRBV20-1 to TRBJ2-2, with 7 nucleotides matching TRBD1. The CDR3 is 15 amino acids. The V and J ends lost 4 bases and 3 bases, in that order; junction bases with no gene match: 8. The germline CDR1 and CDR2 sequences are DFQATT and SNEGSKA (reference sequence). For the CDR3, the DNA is TGCAGTGCTAACAGGCAGGGGGTTGACACCGGGGAGCTGTTTTTT. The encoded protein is CSANRQGVDTGELFF.

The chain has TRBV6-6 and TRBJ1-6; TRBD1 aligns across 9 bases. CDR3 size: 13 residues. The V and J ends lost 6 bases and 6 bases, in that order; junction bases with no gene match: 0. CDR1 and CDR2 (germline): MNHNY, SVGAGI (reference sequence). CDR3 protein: CASRDRGNSPLHF. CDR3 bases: TGTGCCAGCAGGGACAGGGGTAATTCACCCCTCCACTTT.

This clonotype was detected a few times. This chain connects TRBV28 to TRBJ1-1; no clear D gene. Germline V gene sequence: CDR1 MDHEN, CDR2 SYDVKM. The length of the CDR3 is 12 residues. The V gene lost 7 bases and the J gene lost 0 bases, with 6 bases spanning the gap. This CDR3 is CASMALNTEAFF. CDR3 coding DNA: TGTGCCAGCATGGCCTTGAACACTGAAGCTTTCTTT.

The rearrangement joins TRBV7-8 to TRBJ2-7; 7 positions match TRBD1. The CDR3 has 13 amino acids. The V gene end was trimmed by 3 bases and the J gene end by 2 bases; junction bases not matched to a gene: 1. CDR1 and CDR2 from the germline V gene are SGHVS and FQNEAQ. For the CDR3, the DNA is TGTGCCAGCAGCTTTGGGACAGCCTACGAGCAGTACTTC. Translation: CASSFGTAYEQYF.

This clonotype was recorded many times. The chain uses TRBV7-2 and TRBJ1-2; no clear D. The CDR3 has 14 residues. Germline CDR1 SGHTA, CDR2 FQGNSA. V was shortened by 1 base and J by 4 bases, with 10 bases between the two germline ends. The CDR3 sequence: CASSLEGASYGYTF. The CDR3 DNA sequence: TGTGCCAGCAGCTTAGAGGGCGCAAGCTATGGCTACACCTTC.

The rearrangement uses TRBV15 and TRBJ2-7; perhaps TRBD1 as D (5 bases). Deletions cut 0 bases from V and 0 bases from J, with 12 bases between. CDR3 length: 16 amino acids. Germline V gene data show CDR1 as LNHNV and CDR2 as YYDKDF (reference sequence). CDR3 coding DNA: TGTGCCACCAGCAGAGATCGGACACCGAGCTCCTACGAGCAGTACTTC. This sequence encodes CATSRDRTPSSYEQYF.

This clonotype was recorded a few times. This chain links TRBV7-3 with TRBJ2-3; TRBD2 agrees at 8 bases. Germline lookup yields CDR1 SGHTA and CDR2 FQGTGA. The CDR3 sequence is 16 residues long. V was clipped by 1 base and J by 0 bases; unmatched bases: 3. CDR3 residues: CASSLMTSASTDTQYF. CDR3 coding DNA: TGTGCCAGCAGCTTAATGACTAGCGCAAGCACAGATACGCAGTATTTT. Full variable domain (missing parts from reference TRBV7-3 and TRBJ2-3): GAGVSQTPSNKVTEKGKYVELRCDPISGHTALYWYRQSLGQGPEFLIYFQGTGAADDSGLPNDRFFAVRPEGSVSTLKIQRTERGDSAVYLCASSLMTSASTDTQYFGPGTRLTVL.